The next 20 T cell receptor beta chains were all read from a single sample in a study of regulatory T cells in long-lasting Graves disease. The time point denotes: persistent/refractory GD, antithyroid drugs over 5 years with positive TRAb. The TCR library was made from RNA that had been extracted from PBMCs in TRIzol. Sequencing libraries for TCR beta were prepared with iRepertoire HTBI primers and Arm-PCR of CDR3 regions. TCRdb reprocessed the multiplex PCR reads via MiXCR and lists one record per CDR3 protein. The sample has under 450,000 distinct CDR3 sequences; roughly 20% are singletons. The source material was peripheral blood mononuclear cells (PBMCs), sampled when the disease was refractory, from a patient treated with antithyroid drugs. The origin of the receptors is a woman in her thirties or forties with Graves disease.

This clonotype occurred many times. The CDR3 DNA reads as TGCGCCAGCAGCTTGAGATCCGGGGAGGGCATGAACACTGAAGCTTTCTTT. Its protein is CASSLRSGEGMNTEAFF. The chain joins TRBV5-1 to TRBJ1-1; unclear D gene. This CDR3 has 17 residues. CDR1 is SGHRS and CDR2 is YFSETQ in the germline V gene. V was shortened by 1 base and J by 0 bases, with 16 bases between the two germline ends.

This clonotype was detected many times. The J gene is TRBJ2-5, the V gene TRBV20-1, with no clear D. The CDR3 loop spans 12 amino acids. Germline-derived CDR1 and CDR2 are DFQATT and SNEGSKA (reference sequence). Trimming took off 3 bases at V and 4 bases at J, with 9 bases between the two ends. The CDR3 loop reads CSASQTVETQYF. CDR3 DNA: TGCAGTGCTAGCCAAACCGTAGAGACCCAGTACTTC.

V and J are TRBV5-1 and TRBJ1-1; D unresolved. In germline, CDR1 is SGHRS, CDR2 YFSETQ. The V gene lost 1 base and the J gene lost 8 bases, with 18 bases spanning the gap. This CDR3 contains 15 residues. The DNA of the CDR3 is TGCGCCAGCAGCTTGAGGCAGGAAAAAAAAGCCGAAGCTTTCTTT. Protein: CASSLRQEKKAEAFF. Drawing the rest from reference TRBV5-1 and TRBJ1-1, the complete variable domain is KAGVTQTPRYLIKTRGQQVTLSCSPISGHRSVSWYQQTPGQGLQFLFEYFSETQRNKGNFPGRFSGRQFSNSRSEMNVSTLELGDSALYLCASSLRQEKKAEAFFGQGTRLTVV.

The chain recombines TRBV5-5 with TRBJ2-1; D unresolved. The CDR3 has 15 amino acids. Germline CDR1 SGHKS, CDR2 YYEKEE (reference sequence). The ends were cut back, 1 base at V and 7 bases at J, with 15 bases in the middle. The chain's CDR3 is CASSLRLVLWNEQFF. The CDR3 nucleotides are TGTGCCAGCAGCTTGAGACTCGTACTGTGGAATGAGCAGTTCTTC. Complete variable domain (other parts from reference TRBV5-5 and TRBJ2-1): DAGVTQSPTHLIKTRGQQVTLRCSPISGHKSVSWYQQVLGQGPQFIFQYYEKEERGRGNFPDRFSARQFPNYSSELNVNALLLGDSALYLCASSLRLVLWNEQFFGPGTRLTVL.

This clonotype has more than one count but fewer than ten. The CDR3 is CASSFYGTYEQYF. CDR3 DNA sequence: TGCGCCAGCAGCTTTTACGGGACCTACGAGCAGTACTTC. The V gene is TRBV5-1, the J gene TRBJ2-7, with D possibly matching TRBD2 (5 bases). V lost 2 bases to trimming and J lost 2 bases, with 8 bases between them. Germline V CDR1 and CDR2: SGHRS, YFSETQ. The length of the CDR3 is 13 residues.

This clonotype was recorded many times. The chain has TRBV12-3 or TRBV12-4 and TRBJ1-2; TRBD1 might be the D (6 bases). V gave up 3 bases and J gave up 7 bases, with 9 bases separating them. The CDR3 has 12 residues. The CDR3 protein is CASSFSGAGYTF. CDR3 nucleotide sequence: TGTGCCAGCAGTTTCTCAGGGGCTGGCTACACCTTC.

The gene calls are TRBV7-9 and TRBJ2-1; the D gene is possibly TRBD2 (6 bases). CDR1 and CDR2 from the germline V gene are SEHNR and FQNEAQ (reference sequence). Trimming removed 7 bases at V and 9 bases at J, with 19 bases between. This CDR3 has 14 amino acids. The chain's CDR3 is CASTERGLNGEQFF. The CDR3 DNA reads TGTGCCAGCACCGAAAGGGGACTTAATGGTGAGCAGTTCTTC.

This clonotype was seen ten or more times. V gene TRBV28 combines with J gene TRBJ1-5; 8 nucleotides line up with TRBD1. Germline loops: CDR1 MDHEN, CDR2 SYDVKM. Unmatched junction bases numbered 8, after V lost 1 base and J lost 6 bases. CDR3 length: 16 residues. The CDR3 region has the DNA TGTGCCAGCAGTTTATCGACAGGGGCTAGGGGTCAGCCCCAGCATTTT. Residues: CASSLSTGARGQPQHF.

This clonotype showed up many times. The V call is TRBV29-1, the J call TRBJ2-5; D possibly corresponds to TRBD2 (6 bases). The CDR3 extends over 14 amino acids. Germline V CDR1 and CDR2: SQVTM, ANQGSEA. Trimming pared 4 bases from V and 3 bases from J, leaving 15 bases between. The chain's CDR3 is CSVGWREWKETQYF. DNA for the CDR3: TGCAGCGTTGGTTGGCGGGAATGGAAAGAGACCCAGTACTTC.

The table lists this clonotype with many counts. The J gene is TRBJ1-1, the V gene TRBV20-1; unclear D gene. The CDR3 is 15 amino acids. With 5 bases removed from V and 1 base from J, the gap between germline ends came to 17 bases. The germline CDR1 and CDR2 sequences are DFQATT and SNEGSKA (reference sequence). The CDR3 is CSASHLRQENTEAFF. The DNA of the CDR3 is TGCAGTGCTTCCCATTTGAGGCAGGAGAACACTGAAGCTTTCTTT.

There are many counts of this clonotype. This chain connects TRBV15 to TRBJ1-1; tentative D call: TRBD1 (5 bases). Trimming cost V 3 bases and J 6 bases, with 17 bases left between them. Germline CDR1 is LNHNV and CDR2 is YYDKDF (reference sequence). CDR3 length: 15 residues. The CDR3 coding sequence is TGTGCCACCAGCAGCCGAAACGAAGGGGAGGCTGAAGCTTTCTTT. It yields the protein CATSSRNEGEAEAFF.

This clonotype was counted a few times. CDR3 DNA: TGTGCCAGCAGTTTCCGGCAGGCGGGGTCCCAGCATTTT. This sequence encodes CASSFRQAGSQHF. The rearrangement links TRBV27 to TRBJ1-5; D uncertain. Germline lookup yields CDR1 MNHEY and CDR2 SMNVEV (reference sequence). This CDR3 contains 13 residues. The germline V and J ends were trimmed by 3 bases and 11 bases, with 14 bases remaining between them.

The chain recombines TRBV19 with TRBJ1-5; no reliable D call. Germline-derived CDR1 and CDR2 are LNHDA and SQIVND (reference sequence). V was clipped by 7 bases and J by 1 base, with 11 bases between them. CDR3 size: 14 residues. The CDR3 bases are TGTGCCAGTAAGGAGGTATTAAGCAATCAGCCCCAGCATTTT. It encodes CASKEVLSNQPQHF.

Ten or more counts support this clonotype. V usage is TRBV7-9 and J usage is TRBJ1-1, with unresolved D. Trimming left V 5 bases short and J 11 bases short, with 12 bases between. Germline lookup yields CDR1 SEHNR and CDR2 FQNEAQ (reference sequence). The CDR3 has 11 amino acids. This chain's CDR3 is CASSLLGAAFF. DNA for the CDR3: TGTGCCAGCAGCCTTTTGGGAGCGGCTTTCTTT.

The J gene is TRBJ2-7, the V gene TRBV16, with TRBD2 matching over 7 bases. The germline CDR1 and CDR2 sequences are KGHSY and FQNENV. Unmatched junction bases numbered 18, after V lost 1 base and J lost 0 bases. This CDR3 region has 20 residues. CDR3 loop: CASSQYSLRTAGKSSYEQYF. The CDR3 DNA follows: TGTGCCAGCAGCCAATATTCGTTGCGAACAGCGGGAAAAAGCTCCTACGAGCAGTACTTC.

To note about this clonotype: This may come from a read error, since a much larger clone is one base off. Without the conserved terminal phenylalanine or tryptophan, this CDR3 likely stems from a read error. The gene calls are TRBV6-1 and TRBJ2-7; 8 bases match TRBD2. The CDR3 extends over 13 amino acids. The germline CDR1 and CDR2 sequences are MNHNS and SASEGT. V lost 6 bases and J lost 3; bases outside the gene matches: 4. Here the CDR3 DNA reads TGTGCCAGCAGGGCGGGGGGACTCTACGAGCAGTACCTC. Its protein product is CASRAGGLYEQYL.

The V call is TRBV18, the J call TRBJ2-7; possibly TRBD1 for D (5 bases). Looked up from germline, CDR1 is KGHSH and CDR2 is LQKENI. This CDR3 is 14 amino acids long. V was clipped by 3 bases and J by 3 bases, with 12 bases between them. In DNA form, the CDR3 reads TGTGCCAGCTCACCGGTTCCAGGGAACTACGAGCAGTACTTC. It yields the protein CASSPVPGNYEQYF.

The chain recombines TRBV27 with TRBJ2-1; the D gene is possibly TRBD2 (5 bases). Per the germline V gene, CDR1 is MNHEY and CDR2 is SMNVEV (reference sequence). Between the trimmed V and J ends, which lost 6 bases and 6 bases, there was a span of 24 bases. The CDR3 spans 17 residues. The CDR3 region has the DNA TGTGCCAGCAGCCCTTGGAGGCGGGCCGTCGGTGTCAATGAGCAGTTCTTC. It specifies CASSPWRRAVGVNEQFF.

This sequence joins TRBV5-5 and TRBJ1-5; TRBD1 is a possible D gene (5 bases). Germline CDR1 and CDR2: SGHKS and YYEKEE (reference sequence). CDR3 size: 15 residues. Trimming left V 1 base short and J 6 bases short, with 14 bases between. The DNA for the CDR3 is TGTGCCAGCAGCTTGTGGCAGGGAAAGGGTCAGCCCCAGCATTTT. The encoded protein is CASSLWQGKGQPQHF.

This rearrangement joins TRBV18 to TRBJ2-5; D not certain. V was shortened by 2 bases and J by 6 bases, with 13 bases between the two germline ends. Germline CDR1 reads KGHSH; CDR2 reads LQKENI. CDR3 length equals 14 residues. The CDR3 DNA reads TGTGCCAGCTCACCAGACCGGATGCCACAGACCCAGTACTTC. Translating gives CASSPDRMPQTQYF.